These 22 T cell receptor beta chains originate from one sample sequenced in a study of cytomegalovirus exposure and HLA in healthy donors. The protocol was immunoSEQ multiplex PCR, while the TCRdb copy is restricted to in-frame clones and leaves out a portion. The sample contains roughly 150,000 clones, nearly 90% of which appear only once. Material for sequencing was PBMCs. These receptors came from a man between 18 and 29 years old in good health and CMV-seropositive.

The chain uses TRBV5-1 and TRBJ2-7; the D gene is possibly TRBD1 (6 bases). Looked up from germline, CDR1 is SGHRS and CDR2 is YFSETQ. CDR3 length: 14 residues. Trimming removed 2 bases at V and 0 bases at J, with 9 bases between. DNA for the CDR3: TGCGCCAGCAGCTTCGCACAGGGCTCCTACGAGCAGTACTTC. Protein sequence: CASSFAQGSYEQYF.

CDR3 sequence (DNA): TGTGCCAGCAGCTCCTTTAGCGGGAGAGGAAATGAGCAGTTCTTC. Amino acid sequence: CASSSFSGRGNEQFF. The chain has TRBV7-9 and TRBJ2-1; 9 positions agree with TRBD2. Per the germline V gene, CDR1 is SEHNR and CDR2 is FQNEAQ (reference sequence). The CDR3 is made up of 15 amino acids. V shed 4 bases and J 7 bases; nucleotides not matched to a gene: 8. The whole variable domain, filled in from reference TRBV7-9 and TRBJ2-1, reads DTGVSQNPRHKITKRGQNVTFRCDPISEHNRLYWYRQTLGQGPEFLTYFQNEAQLEKSRLLSDRFSAERPKGSFSTLEIQRTEQGDSAMYLCASSSFSGRGNEQFFGPGTRLTVL.

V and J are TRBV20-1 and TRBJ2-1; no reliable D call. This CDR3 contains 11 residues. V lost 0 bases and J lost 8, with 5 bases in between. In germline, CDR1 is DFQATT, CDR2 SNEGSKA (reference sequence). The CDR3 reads CSARDPDEQFF. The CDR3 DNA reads TGCAGTGCTAGAGATCCCGATGAGCAGTTCTTC.

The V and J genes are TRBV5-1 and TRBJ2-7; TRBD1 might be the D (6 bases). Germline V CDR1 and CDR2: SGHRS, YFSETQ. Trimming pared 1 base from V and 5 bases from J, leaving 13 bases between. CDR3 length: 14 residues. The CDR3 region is CASSLQQGVNEQYF. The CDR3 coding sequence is TGCGCCAGCAGCTTGCAACAGGGCGTAAACGAGCAGTACTTC.

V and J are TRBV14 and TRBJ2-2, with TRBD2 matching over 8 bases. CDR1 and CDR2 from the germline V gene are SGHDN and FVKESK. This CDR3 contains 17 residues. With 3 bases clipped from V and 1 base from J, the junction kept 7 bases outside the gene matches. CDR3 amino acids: CASSQRPLAGNTGELFF. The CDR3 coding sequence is TGTGCCAGCAGCCAGAGACCCCTAGCGGGGAACACCGGGGAGCTGTTTTTT.

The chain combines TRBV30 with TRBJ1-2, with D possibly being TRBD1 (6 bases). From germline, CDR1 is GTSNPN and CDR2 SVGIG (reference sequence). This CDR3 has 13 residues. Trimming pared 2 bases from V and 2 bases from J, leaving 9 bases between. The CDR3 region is CAWSPTGNYGYTF. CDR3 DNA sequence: TGTGCCTGGAGTCCGACAGGAAACTATGGCTACACCTTC.

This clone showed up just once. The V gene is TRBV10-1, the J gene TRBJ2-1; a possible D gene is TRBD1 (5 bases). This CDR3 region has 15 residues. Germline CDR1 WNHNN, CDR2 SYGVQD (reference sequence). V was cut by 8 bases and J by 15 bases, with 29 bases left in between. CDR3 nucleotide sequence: TGCGCCAGCGAGTCAAAGCCGTCCACAGGTGTCGAGACGTTCTTC. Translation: CASESKPSTGVETFF.

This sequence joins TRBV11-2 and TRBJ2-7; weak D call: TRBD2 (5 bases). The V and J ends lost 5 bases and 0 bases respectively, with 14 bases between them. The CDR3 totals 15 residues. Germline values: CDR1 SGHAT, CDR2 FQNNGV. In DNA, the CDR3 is TGTGCCAGCAGCCCCACGGACGGAGGCTCCTACGAGCAGTACTTC. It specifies CASSPTDGGSYEQYF.

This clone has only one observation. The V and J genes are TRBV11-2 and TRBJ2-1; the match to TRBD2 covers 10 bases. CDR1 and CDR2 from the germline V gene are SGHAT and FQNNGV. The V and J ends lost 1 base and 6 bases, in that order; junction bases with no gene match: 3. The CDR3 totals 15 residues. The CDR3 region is CASSLGLAGPNEQFF. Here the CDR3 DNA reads TGTGCCAGCAGCTTAGGACTAGCGGGCCCCAATGAGCAGTTCTTC.

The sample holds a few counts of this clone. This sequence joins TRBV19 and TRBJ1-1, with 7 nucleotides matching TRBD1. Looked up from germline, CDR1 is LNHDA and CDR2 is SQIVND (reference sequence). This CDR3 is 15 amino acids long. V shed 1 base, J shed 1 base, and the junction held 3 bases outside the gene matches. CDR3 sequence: CASSIVAGGNTEAFF. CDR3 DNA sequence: TGTGCCAGTAGTATAGTGGCAGGGGGGAACACTGAAGCTTTCTTT.

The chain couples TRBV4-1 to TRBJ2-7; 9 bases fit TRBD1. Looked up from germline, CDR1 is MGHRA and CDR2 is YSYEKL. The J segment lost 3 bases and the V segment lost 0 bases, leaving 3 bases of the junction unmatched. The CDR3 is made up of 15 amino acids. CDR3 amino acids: CASSQEGTGNYEQYF. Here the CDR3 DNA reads TGCGCCAGCAGCCAAGAAGGGACAGGGAACTACGAGCAGTACTTC.

The CDR3 loop is CASRDTGGLSNSNQPQHF. The CDR3 coding sequence is TGTGCCAGCAGAGATACAGGGGGACTATCAAATAGCAATCAGCCCCAGCATTTT. The chain has TRBV6-4 and TRBJ1-5, with 8 bases fitting TRBD1. V dropped 6 bases and J dropped 0; count of bases not matched to a gene: 13. CDR1 is MRHNA and CDR2 is SNTAGT in the germline V gene. This CDR3 has 18 residues.

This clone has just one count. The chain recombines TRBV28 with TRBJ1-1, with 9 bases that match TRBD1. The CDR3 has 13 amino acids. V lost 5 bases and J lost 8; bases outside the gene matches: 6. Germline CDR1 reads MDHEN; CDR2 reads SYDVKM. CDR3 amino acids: CASSPGDRGEAFF. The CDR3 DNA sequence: TGTGCCAGCAGTCCGGGCGACAGGGGGGAAGCTTTCTTT.

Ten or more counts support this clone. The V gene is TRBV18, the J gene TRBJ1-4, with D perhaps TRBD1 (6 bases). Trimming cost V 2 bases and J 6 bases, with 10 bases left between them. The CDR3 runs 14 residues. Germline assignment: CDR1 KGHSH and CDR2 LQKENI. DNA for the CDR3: TGTGCCAGCTCACCAATGGGGACACATGAAAAACTGTTTTTT. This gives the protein CASSPMGTHEKLFF.

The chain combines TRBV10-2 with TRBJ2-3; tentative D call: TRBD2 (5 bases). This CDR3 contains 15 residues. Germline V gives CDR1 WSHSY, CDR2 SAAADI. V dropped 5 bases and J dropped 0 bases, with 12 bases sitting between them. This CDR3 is CASSKIGSSTDTQYF. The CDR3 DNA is TGCGCCAGCAGTAAGATTGGGAGTAGCACAGATACGCAGTATTTT.

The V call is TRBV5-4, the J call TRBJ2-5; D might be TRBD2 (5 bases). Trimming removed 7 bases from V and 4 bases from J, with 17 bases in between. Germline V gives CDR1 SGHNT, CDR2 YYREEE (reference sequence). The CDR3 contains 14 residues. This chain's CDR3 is CASALGSRGETQYF. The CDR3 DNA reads TGTGCCAGCGCCCTGGGGAGTCGAGGAGAGACCCAGTACTTC.

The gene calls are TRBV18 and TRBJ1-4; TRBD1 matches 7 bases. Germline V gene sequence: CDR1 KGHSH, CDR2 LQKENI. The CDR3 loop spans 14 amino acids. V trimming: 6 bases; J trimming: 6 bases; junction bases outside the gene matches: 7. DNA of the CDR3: TGTGCCAGCTCGCTCCGGGACAGAGATGAAAAACTGTTTTTT. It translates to CASSLRDRDEKLFF.

CDR3 in amino acids: CASSWGRRYEQYF. DNA of the CDR3: TGTGCCAGCAGTTGGGGGAGGAGGTACGAGCAGTACTTC. This chain connects TRBV27 to TRBJ2-7; a weak D match, TRBD2 (6 bases). The CDR3 length is 13 residues. V was shortened by 4 bases and J by 4 bases, with 11 bases between the two germline ends. Per the germline V gene, CDR1 is MNHEY and CDR2 is SMNVEV (reference sequence).

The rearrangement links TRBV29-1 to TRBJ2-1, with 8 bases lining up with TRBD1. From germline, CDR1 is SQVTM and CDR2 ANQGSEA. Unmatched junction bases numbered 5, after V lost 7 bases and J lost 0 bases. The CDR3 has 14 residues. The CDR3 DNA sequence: TGCAGCGGATTAGACAGGGGCTCCTACAATGAGCAGTTCTTC. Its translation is CSGLDRGSYNEQFF.

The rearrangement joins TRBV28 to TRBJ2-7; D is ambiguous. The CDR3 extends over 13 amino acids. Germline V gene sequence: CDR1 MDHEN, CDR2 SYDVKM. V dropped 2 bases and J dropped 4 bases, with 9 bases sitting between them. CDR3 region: CASSLGQPYEQYF. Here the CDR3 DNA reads TGTGCCAGCAGTTTAGGGCAGCCTTACGAGCAGTACTTC.

The CDR3 here is CASSLLGGNLEQYF. The CDR3 DNA reads as TGTGCCAGCAGTCTACTCGGGGGTAATCTCGAGCAGTACTTC. This chain uses TRBV6-6 with TRBJ2-7; a weak D match, TRBD2 (6 bases). The ends were cut back, 5 bases at V and 6 bases at J, with 17 bases in the middle. The CDR3 runs 14 residues. Germline CDR1 is MNHNY and CDR2 is SVGAGI (reference sequence).

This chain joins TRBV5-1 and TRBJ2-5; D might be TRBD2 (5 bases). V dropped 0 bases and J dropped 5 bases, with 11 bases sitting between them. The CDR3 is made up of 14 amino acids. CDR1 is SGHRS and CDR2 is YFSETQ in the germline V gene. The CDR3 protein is CASSLEAGWETQYF. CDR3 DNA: TGCGCCAGCAGCTTGGAGGCGGGTTGGGAGACCCAGTACTTC.